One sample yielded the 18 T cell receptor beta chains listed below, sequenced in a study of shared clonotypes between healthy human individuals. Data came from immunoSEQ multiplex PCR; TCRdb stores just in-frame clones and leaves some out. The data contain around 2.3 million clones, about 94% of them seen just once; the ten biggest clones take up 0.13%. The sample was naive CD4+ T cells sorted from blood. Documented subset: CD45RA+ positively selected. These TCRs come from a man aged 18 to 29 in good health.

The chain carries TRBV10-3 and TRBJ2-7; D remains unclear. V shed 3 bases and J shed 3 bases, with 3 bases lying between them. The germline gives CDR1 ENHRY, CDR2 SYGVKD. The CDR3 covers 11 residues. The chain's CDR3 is CAISEHYEQYF. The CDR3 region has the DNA TGTGCCATCAGTGAACACTACGAGCAGTACTTC.

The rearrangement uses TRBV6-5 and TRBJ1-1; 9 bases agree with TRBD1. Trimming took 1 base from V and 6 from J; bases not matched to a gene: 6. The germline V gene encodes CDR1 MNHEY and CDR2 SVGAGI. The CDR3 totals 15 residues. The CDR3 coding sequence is TGTGCCAGCAGTTACTGGGACAGGGCCGGTGCTGAAGCTTTCTTT. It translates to CASSYWDRAGAEAFF.

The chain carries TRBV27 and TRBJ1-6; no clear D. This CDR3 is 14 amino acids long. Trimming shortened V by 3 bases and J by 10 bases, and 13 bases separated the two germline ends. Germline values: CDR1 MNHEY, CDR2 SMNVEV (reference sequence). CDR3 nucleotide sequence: TGTGCCAGCAGTTTTGGTCCGCCCGGCTCACCCCTCCACTTT. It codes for CASSFGPPGSPLHF.

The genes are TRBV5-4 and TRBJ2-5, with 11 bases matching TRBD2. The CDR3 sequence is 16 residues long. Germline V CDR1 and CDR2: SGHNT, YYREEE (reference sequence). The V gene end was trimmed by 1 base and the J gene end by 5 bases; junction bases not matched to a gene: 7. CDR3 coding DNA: TGTGCCAGCAGCTTGAAGTTAGCGGGGGGGATTGAGACCCAGTACTTC. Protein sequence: CASSLKLAGGIETQYF.

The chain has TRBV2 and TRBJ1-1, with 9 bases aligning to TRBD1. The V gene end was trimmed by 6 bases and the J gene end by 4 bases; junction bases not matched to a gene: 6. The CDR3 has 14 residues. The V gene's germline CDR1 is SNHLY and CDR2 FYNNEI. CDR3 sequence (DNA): TGTGCCAGCAGGACAGGGGGAGAGCTCACTGAAGCTTTCTTT. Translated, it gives CASRTGGELTEAFF.

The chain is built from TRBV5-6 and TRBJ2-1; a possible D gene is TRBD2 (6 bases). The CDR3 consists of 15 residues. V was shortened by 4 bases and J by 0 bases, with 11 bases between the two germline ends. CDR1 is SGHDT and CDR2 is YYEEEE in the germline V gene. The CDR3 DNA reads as TGTGCCAGCAGCGCGGGACGGAGCTCCTACAATGAGCAGTTCTTC. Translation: CASSAGRSSYNEQFF.

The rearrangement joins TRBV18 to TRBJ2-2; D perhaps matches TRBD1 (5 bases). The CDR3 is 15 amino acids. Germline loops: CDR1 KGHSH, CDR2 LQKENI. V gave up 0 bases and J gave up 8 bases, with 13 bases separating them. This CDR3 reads CASSPPEWGTGELFF. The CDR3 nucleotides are TGTGCCAGCTCACCACCCGAATGGGGCACGGGGGAGCTGTTTTTT.

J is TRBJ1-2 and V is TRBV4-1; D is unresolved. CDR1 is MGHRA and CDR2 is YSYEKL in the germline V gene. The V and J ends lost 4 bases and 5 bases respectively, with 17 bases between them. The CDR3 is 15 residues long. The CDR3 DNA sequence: TGCGCCAGCAGCCTGCGGCCGGCGGACCGTTATGGCTACACCTTC. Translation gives CASSLRPADRYGYTF.

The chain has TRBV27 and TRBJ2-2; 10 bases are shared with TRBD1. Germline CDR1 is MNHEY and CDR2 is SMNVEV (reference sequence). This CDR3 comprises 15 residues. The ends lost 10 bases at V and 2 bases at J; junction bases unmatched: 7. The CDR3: CATRPTGGNTGELFF. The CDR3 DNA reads TGTGCCACGCGACCGACAGGGGGCAACACCGGGGAGCTGTTTTTT.

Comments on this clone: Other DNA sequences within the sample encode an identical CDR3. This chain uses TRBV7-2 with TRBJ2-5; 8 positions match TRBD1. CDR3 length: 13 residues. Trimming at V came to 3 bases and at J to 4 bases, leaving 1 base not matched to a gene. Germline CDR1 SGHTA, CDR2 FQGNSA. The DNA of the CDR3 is TGTGCCAGCAGCTTTGGACAGGGAGAGACCCAGTACTTC. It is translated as CASSFGQGETQYF.

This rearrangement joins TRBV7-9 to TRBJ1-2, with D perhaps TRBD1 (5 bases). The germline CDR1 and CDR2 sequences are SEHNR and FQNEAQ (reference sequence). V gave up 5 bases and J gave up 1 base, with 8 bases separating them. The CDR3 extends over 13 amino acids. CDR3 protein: CASSPRVNYGYTF. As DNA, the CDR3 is TGTGCCAGCAGCCCCAGGGTTAACTATGGCTACACCTTC.

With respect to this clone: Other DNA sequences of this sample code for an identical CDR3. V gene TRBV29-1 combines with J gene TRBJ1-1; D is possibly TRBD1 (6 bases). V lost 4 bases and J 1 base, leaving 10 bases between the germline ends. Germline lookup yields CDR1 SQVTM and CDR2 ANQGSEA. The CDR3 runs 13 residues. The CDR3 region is CSVVGRGNTEAFF. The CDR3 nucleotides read TGCAGCGTTGTAGGCAGGGGGAACACTGAAGCTTTCTTT.

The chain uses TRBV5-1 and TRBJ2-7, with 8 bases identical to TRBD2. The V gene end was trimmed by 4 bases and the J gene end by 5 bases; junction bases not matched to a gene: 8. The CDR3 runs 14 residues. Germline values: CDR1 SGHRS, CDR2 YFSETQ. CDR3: CASSGGLVANEQYF. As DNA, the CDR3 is TGCGCCAGCAGCGGGGGACTAGTGGCCAACGAGCAGTACTTC.

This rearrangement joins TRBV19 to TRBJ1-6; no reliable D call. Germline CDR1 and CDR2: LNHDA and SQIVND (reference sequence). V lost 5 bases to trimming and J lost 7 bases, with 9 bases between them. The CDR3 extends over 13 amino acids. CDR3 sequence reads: CASSSEGNSPLHF. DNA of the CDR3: TGTGCCAGTAGTTCAGAGGGAAATTCACCCCTCCACTTT.

CDR3 protein: CASSLDLNREQYF. DNA for the CDR3: TGTGCCAGCAGCTTAGACCTAAACAGGGAGCAGTACTTC. The chain is built from TRBV7-9 and TRBJ2-7; D is possibly TRBD1 (5 bases). V lost 1 base to trimming and J lost 7 bases, with 11 bases between them. This CDR3 has 13 amino acids. Germline CDR1 reads SEHNR; CDR2 reads FQNEAQ (reference sequence).

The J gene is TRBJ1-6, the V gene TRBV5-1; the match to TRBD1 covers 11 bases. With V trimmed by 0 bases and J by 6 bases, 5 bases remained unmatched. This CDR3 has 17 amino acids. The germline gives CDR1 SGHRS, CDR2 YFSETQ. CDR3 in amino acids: CASSLGGQGASNSPLHF. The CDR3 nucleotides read TGCGCCAGCAGCTTGGGTGGACAGGGGGCTAGTAATTCACCCCTCCACTTT. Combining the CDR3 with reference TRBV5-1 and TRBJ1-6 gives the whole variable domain KAGVTQTPRYLIKTRGQQVTLSCSPISGHRSVSWYQQTPGQGLQFLFEYFSETQRNKGNFPGRFSGRQFSNSRSEMNVSTLELGDSALYLCASSLGGQGASNSPLHFGNGTRLTVT.

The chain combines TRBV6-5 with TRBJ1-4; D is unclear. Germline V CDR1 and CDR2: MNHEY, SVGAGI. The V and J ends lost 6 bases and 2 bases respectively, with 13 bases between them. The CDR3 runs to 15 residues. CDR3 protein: CASSPLSSTNEKLFF. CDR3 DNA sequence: TGTGCCAGCAGCCCTCTTTCCAGTACTAATGAAAAACTGTTTTTT.

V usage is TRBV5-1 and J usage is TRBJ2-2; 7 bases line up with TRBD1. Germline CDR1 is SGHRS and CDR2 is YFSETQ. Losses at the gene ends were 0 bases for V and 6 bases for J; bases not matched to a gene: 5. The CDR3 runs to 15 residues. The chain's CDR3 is CASSLAQGVPGELFF. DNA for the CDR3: TGCGCCAGCAGCTTGGCGCAGGGGGTACCCGGGGAGCTGTTTTTT.